These 4 T cell receptor beta chains originate from one sample sequenced in a study of cytomegalovirus exposure and HLA in healthy donors. Primers included in the PCR were 60 Vbeta and 13 Jbeta primers. TCRdb's copy holds only in-frame clones and misses some; the assay was immunoSEQ multiplex PCR. The sample shows around 120,000 clones, approximately 9.4% of them seen only once. The material sequenced was PBMCs. These receptor sequences come from a man aged 30 to 45 in good health and CMV-seronegative.

The chain recombines TRBV5-4 with TRBJ2-7; 7 nucleotides line up with TRBD2. V was pared by 5 bases and J by 4 bases, with 12 bases of the junction left unmatched. The CDR3 covers 15 residues. CDR1 and CDR2 (germline): SGHNT, YYREEE (reference sequence). CDR3 DNA sequence: TGTGCCAGCAGTCCCCATCTCGGGACTAAATACGAGCAGTACTTC. This sequence encodes CASSPHLGTKYEQYF. The full variable domain, rest sourced from reference TRBV5-4 and TRBJ2-7, is ETGVTQSPTHLIKTRGQQVTLRCSSQSGHNTVSWYQQALGQGPQFIFQYYREEENGRGNFPPRFSGLQFPNYSSELNVNALELDDSALYLCASSPHLGTKYEQYFGPGTRLTVT.

The chain is built from TRBV18 and TRBJ2-7; D uncertain. CDR1 and CDR2 (germline): KGHSH, LQKENI. V dropped 6 bases and J dropped 0 bases, with 18 bases sitting between them. The CDR3 covers 16 residues. The CDR3: CASSPGLGTGSYEQYF. CDR3 nucleotide sequence: TGTGCCAGCTCGCCGGGTTTAGGCACCGGCTCCTACGAGCAGTACTTC.

This clone has only a few counts. The V gene is TRBV11-3, the J gene TRBJ2-5; the D gene is possibly TRBD2 (6 bases). The germline V gene encodes CDR1 SGHNT and CDR2 YENEEA. This CDR3 spans 16 amino acids. Trimming removed 5 bases from V and 5 bases from J, with 21 bases in between. The CDR3: CASSTPGTPSRETQYF. The CDR3 DNA follows: TGTGCCAGCAGCACTCCCGGGACTCCCTCAAGGGAGACCCAGTACTTC.

This clone was found a few times. The CDR3 spells CASSLDGTSGYEQYF. The CDR3 DNA follows: TGTGCCAGCAGCTTAGATGGGACTAGCGGCTACGAGCAGTACTTC. V is TRBV11-3 and J is TRBJ2-7; 11 nucleotides match TRBD2. There are 15 residues in the CDR3. Germline CDR1 reads SGHNT; CDR2 reads YENEEA. J gave up 3 bases and V 0 bases, and 1 base lay outside the gene matches. The whole variable domain, filled in from reference TRBV11-3 and TRBJ2-7, reads EAGVVQSPRYKIIEKKQPVAFWCNPISGHNTLYWYLQNLGQGPELLIRYENEEAVDDSQLPKDRFSAERLKGVDSTLKIQPAELGDSAVYLCASSLDGTSGYEQYFGPGTRLTVT.